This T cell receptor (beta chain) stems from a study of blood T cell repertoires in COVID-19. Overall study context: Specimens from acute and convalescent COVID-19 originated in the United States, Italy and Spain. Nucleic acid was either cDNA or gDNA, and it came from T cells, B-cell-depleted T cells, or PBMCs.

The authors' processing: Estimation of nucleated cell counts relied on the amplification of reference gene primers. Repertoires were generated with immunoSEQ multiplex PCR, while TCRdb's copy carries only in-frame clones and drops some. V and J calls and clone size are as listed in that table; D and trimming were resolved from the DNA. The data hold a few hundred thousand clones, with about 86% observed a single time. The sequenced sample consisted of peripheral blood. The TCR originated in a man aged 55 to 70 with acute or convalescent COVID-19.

CDR3 residues: CAWSAQGESYNEQFF. CDR3 in DNA: TGTGCCTGGAGTGCACAGGGGGAGTCCTACAATGAGCAGTTCTTC. This sequence joins TRBV30 and TRBJ2-1, with 8 bases aligning to TRBD1. Germline V gene data show CDR1 as GTSNPN and CDR2 as SVGIG (reference sequence). Germline trimming cut 1 base from V and 1 base from J; bases unmatched to any gene: 3. The CDR3 runs to 15 residues. Variable domain in full (rest from reference TRBV30 and TRBJ2-1): SQTIHQWPATLVQPVGSPLSLECTVEGTSNPNLYWYRQAAGRGLQLLFYSVGIGQISSEVPQNLSASRPQDRQFILSSKKLLLSDSGFYLCAWSAQGESYNEQFFGPGTRLTVL.